The source of this TCR beta chain is a study of T cell responses to AZD1222 COVID-19 vaccine. Study outcomes and limitations: CD4 TCRs linked to vaccination spanned spike, dominating at 160-218 and 743-854. Without day 14 samples, only post-peak T cell repertoires were studied. Donors skewed white British and female; clonal diversity was possibly underestimated. Reports indicate that nearly half of spike-specific TCRs are directed at unmutated variant regions.

Sequencing was performed with immunoSEQ multiplex PCR; in TCRdb, only in-frame clones are kept and a portion is missing. The sample lists around 180,000 clones, roughly 92% occurring once. The CDR3 is 17 amino acids. The germline gives CDR1 LGHNT, CDR2 FRNRAP. The V gene end was trimmed by 6 bases and the J gene end by 0 bases; junction bases not matched to a gene: 9. As to this clone: Its antigen remains unidentified.

This clonotype originated in an adult who received the AZD1222 COVID-19 vaccine. The starting material was peripheral blood, obtained 28 days after the second AZD1222 dose. The J gene is TRBJ1-3, the V gene TRBV12-5, with 9 positions matching TRBD1. The CDR3 coding sequence is TGTGCTAGTGGCTGGGGACAGGGTGCCTTCTCTGGAAACACCATATATTTT. It translates to CASGWGQGAFSGNTIYF.